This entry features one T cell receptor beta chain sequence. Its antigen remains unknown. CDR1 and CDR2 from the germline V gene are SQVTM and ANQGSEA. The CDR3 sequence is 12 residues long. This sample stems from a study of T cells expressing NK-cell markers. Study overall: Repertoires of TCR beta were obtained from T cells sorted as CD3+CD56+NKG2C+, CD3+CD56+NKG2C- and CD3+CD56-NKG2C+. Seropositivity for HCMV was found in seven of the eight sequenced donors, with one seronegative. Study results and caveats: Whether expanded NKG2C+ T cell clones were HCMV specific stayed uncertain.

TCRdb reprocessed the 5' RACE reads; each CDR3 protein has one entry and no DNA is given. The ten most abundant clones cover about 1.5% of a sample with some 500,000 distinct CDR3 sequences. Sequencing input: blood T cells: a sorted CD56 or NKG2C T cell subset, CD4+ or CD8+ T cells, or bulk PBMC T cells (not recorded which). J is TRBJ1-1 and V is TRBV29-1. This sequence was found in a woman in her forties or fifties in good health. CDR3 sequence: CSVEGGFQLAFF.